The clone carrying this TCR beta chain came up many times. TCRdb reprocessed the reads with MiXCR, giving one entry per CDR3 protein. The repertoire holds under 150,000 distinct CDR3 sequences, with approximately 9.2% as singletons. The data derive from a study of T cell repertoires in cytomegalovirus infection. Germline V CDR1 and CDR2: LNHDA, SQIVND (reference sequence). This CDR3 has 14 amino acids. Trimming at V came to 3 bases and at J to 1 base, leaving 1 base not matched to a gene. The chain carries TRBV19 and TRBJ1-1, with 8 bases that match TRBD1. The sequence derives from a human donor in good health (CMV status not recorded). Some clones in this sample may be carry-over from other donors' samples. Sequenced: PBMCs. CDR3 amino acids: CASSIGTGNTEAFF. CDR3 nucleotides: TGTGCCAGTAGTATTGGGACAGGGAACACTGAAGCTTTCTTT.